These T cell receptor beta chains were read from a single sample in a study of shared clonotypes between healthy human individuals. The table came from immunoSEQ multiplex PCR; TCRdb's copy has only in-frame clones and leaves some out. Here the sample spans about 1.1 million clones, roughly 77% being singletons. The specimen sequenced was memory CD4+ T cells from PBMCs. The origin of the receptors is a man between 18 and 35 years old in good health. Some clones in this sample may be carry-over from other donors' samples. Each CDR3 is given with its conserved first and last residue.

V,J,CDR3
TRBV20-1,TRBJ1-2,CSAGGGYGYTF
TRBV29-1,TRBJ2-7,CSVRDRVYEQYF
TRBV6-5,TRBJ1-1,CASGGTIWGAFF
TRBV18,TRBJ2-3,CASSPTDTQYF
TRBV28,TRBJ1-5,CASSPPGSSNQPQHF
TRBV5-1,TRBJ2-6,CASSLTLTGAGANVLTF
TRBV7-2,TRBJ2-5,CASSPPRVGETQYF
TRBV5-4,TRBJ2-2,CATTRTLTNTGELFF
TRBV6-6,TRBJ2-5,CASRASTMGIRETQYF
TRBV19,TRBJ1-5,CASSRTGAAGQPQHF
TRBV9,TRBJ2-1,CASSVGLVGQGYPYNEQFF
TRBV9,TRBJ2-5,CASSVDSGKETQYF
TRBV6-4,TRBJ2-6,CASRWGLPPKQTPGANVLTF
TRBV6-1,TRBJ1-2,CASSHRAGYTF
TRBV28,TRBJ1-5,CASSLLVRDSQPQHF
TRBV4-1,TRBJ1-1,CASSRMLTGAGDTEAFF
TRBV7-2,TRBJ1-1,CASSPASLSGTEAFF
TRBV6-1,TRBJ1-1,CASSVQAGGYINTEAFF
TRBV7-3,TRBJ1-5,CASSLGQPQHF
TRBV6-5,TRBJ2-2,CASSTLAGELFF
TRBV11-2,TRBJ2-7,CASSSVTSGRTYEQYF
TRBV2,TRBJ2-1,CASRNDRDGQFF
TRBV9,TRBJ2-1,CASSAQTSAYNEQFF
TRBV28,TRBJ1-3,CASSGQLFPRSSGNTIYF
TRBV9,TRBJ2-7,CASSALGTGAREQYF
TRBV28,TRBJ1-1,CASSLPFRRTAEAFF
TRBV5-1,TRBJ1-4,CASSSTGYNEKLFF
TRBV20-1,TRBJ2-5,CSARPLETQYF
TRBV6-1,TRBJ1-5,CASSGRGFEGQPQHF
TRBV5-1,TRBJ1-4,CASSRAGTGDEKLFF
TRBV2,TRBJ2-1,CASSAGLAGDGEQFF
TRBV6-5,TRBJ2-2,CASIPSGANTGELFF
TRBV7-8,TRBJ2-7,CASSFLGDRGQYEQYF
TRBV5-1,TRBJ2-5,CASSRDIQETQYF
TRBV18,TRBJ1-4,CASSPRGEKLFF
TRBV27,TRBJ2-1,CASHQLASNEQFF
TRBV4-1,TRBJ2-1,CASRAPGTADNEQFF
TRBV6-6,TRBJ1-5,CASIDRVSGNQPQHF
TRBV28,TRBJ1-1,CASSSPGRTKDTEAFF
TRBV6-6,TRBJ2-7,CASSYWAKRSYEQYF
TRBV4-1,TRBJ1-4,CASSQGELGEKLFF
TRBV10-3,-,CASGGRERTYEQYF
TRBV7-3,TRBJ2-1,CASSLSGGQYNEQFF
TRBV19,TRBJ2-3,CAAAPRQAGADTQYF
TRBV5-6,TRBJ1-4,CASSLTDTDWFF
TRBV7-3,TRBJ1-1,CASSYTGQGNAFF
TRBV29-1,TRBJ1-4,CSAAWGSGYEKLFF
TRBV5-8,TRBJ2-2,CASNPTSGSLTGELFF
TRBV4-2,TRBJ2-1,CASSQGTSASYQFF
TRBV7-3,TRBJ1-2,CASSPGRDYGYTF